This T cell receptor beta chain was recorded in a study of T cell changes during pregnancy in multiple sclerosis. Germline V gene sequence: CDR1 SGHTA, CDR2 FQGNSA. CDR3 length: 17 amino acids. Losses at the gene ends were 1 base for V and 2 bases for J; bases not matched to a gene: 6. The table came from immunoSEQ multiplex PCR; TCRdb's copy has only in-frame clones and leaves some out. The data hold tens of thousands of clones, with under 95% observed a single time. The chain is built from TRBV7-2 and TRBJ2-5, with TRBD2 identical over 11 bases. This sample comprised CD4+ T cells from peripheral blood mononuclear cells, obtained in the second trimester of pregnancy. This clonotype originated in a female donor with multiple sclerosis, enrolled in a pregnancy study. For the CDR3, the DNA is TGTGCCAGCAGCTTAGGGTGGGGACTAGCGGCTCAAGAGACCCAGTACTTC. This codes for CASSLGWGLAAQETQYF.